The 7 T cell receptor beta chains below come from one sample, sequenced in a study of Tregs in tolerant kidney transplant recipients. Data came from immunoSEQ multiplex PCR; TCRdb stores just in-frame clones and leaves some out. This sample contains roughly 23,000 clones. Recipients received nonmyeloablative bone marrow transplants from related graft donors, with transient mixed chimerism. Source: CD4+ T cells from blood (PBMCs), taken 6 months after the transplant. Receptors were obtained from a human patient who received a combined kidney and bone marrow transplant. Some of these T cells may belong to the graft donor.

A word on this clone: Sequencing ends 3 residues short of the CDR3 end; the germline J gene provides the rest. This sequence joins TRBV18 and TRBJ1-5; TRBD1 matches 8 bases. Losses at the gene ends were 6 bases for V and 0 bases for J; bases not matched to a gene: 10. Germline CDR1 KGHSH, CDR2 LQKENI. CDR3 size: 17 residues. CDR3: CASSPGTGWGSNQPQHF. The sequenced CDR3 bases are TGTGCCAGCTCCCCCGGGACAGGCTGGGGTAGCAATCAGCCC.

On this clone itself: The read falls 3 residues short of the CDR3 end, and the missing part is taken from the germline J gene. The V gene is TRBV5-1, the J gene TRBJ1-5; perhaps TRBD1 as D (5 bases). Germline loops: CDR1 SGHRS, CDR2 YFSETQ. CDR3 length equals 13 residues. Trimming took off 0 bases at V and 6 bases at J, with 7 bases between the two ends. CDR3 protein: CASSLGGSQPQHF. The part of the CDR3 DNA that was read is TGCGCCAGCAGCTTGGGGGGCAGTCAGCCC.

As regards this clone: The read terminates 3 residues before the CDR3 end, so the remaining end is supplied by the germline J gene. The chain links TRBV20-1 to TRBJ1-5, with 7 positions matching TRBD1. The length of the CDR3 is 14 residues. With 5 bases clipped from V and 2 bases from J, the junction kept 6 bases outside the gene matches. Germline loops: CDR1 DFQATT, CDR2 SNEGSKA (reference sequence). The sequenced CDR3 bases are TGCAGTGCTTTTACAGGGGTGGGCAATCAGCCC. Encoded protein: CSAFTGVGNQP. The full CDR3 reads CSAFTGVGNQPQHF.

As regards this clone: The read gets to within 3 residues of the CDR3 end, and the germline J gene fills in the rest. V is TRBV10-3 and J is TRBJ1-2; TRBD1 matches at 8 bases. The CDR3 totals 17 residues. The germline CDR1 and CDR2 sequences are ENHRY and SYGVKD. V lost 3 bases and J lost 4; bases outside the gene matches: 13. The CDR3 region is CAISDRTGFLQGYGYTF. The sequenced CDR3 bases are TGTGCCATCAGTGACAGGACAGGGTTCCTCCAGGGCTATGGC.

Remarks on this clone: The CDR3 is cut off 3 residues early in the read; its end comes from the germline J gene. The genes are TRBV18 and TRBJ2-1; 7 bases align to TRBD1. The CDR3 spans 14 residues. The germline gives CDR1 KGHSH, CDR2 LQKENI. Germline trimming cut 5 bases from V and 5 bases from J; bases unmatched to any gene: 6. The DNA read from the CDR3 is TGTGCCAGCTCATCGAGACAGGGTAACAATGAG. Protein sequence: CASSSRQGNNE. In full, the CDR3 reads CASSSRQGNNEQFF. The variable domain in full, with the rest retrieved from reference TRBV18 and TRBJ2-1, is NAGVMQNPRHLVRRRGQEARLRCSPMKGHSHVYWYRQLPEEGLKFMVYLQKENIIDESGMPKERFSAEFPKEGPSILRIQQVVRGDSAAYFCASSSRQGNNEQFFGPGTRLTVL.

On this clone itself: The sequenced fragment ends 3 residues before the CDR3 boundary, so the rest is inferred from the germline J gene. V and J are TRBV5-1 and TRBJ2-6, with 8 bases matching TRBD1. The CDR3 is 16 residues long. V trimming: 4 bases; J trimming: 4 bases; junction bases outside the gene matches: 7. Per the germline V gene, CDR1 is SGHRS and CDR2 is YFSETQ. The CDR3 DNA, read in part, is TGCGCCAGCAGCGACGGACAGGGCCCCGGGGCCAACGTC. It is translated as CASSDGQGPGANV. The whole CDR3 is CASSDGQGPGANVLTF. Full variable domain (outside the CDR3, taken from reference TRBV5-1 and TRBJ2-6): KAGVTQTPRYLIKTRGQQVTLSCSPISGHRSVSWYQQTPGQGLQFLFEYFSETQRNKGNFPGRFSGRQFSNSRSEMNVSTLELGDSALYLCASSDGQGPGANVLTFGAGSRLTVL.

A remark on this clone: The CDR3 end falls 3 residues outside the read, so it is completed with the germline J gene. V gene TRBV20-1 combines with J gene TRBJ1-2, with a possible D match to TRBD1 (5 bases). V dropped 0 bases and J dropped 1 base, with 6 bases sitting between them. From germline, CDR1 is DFQATT and CDR2 SNEGSKA (reference sequence). CDR3 length equals 13 residues. CDR3 bases read: TGCAGTGCTAGAGAAGGGGTTAACTATGGC. Translation: CSAREGVNYG. The full CDR3 is CSAREGVNYGYTF.